This note documents a single T cell receptor beta chain sequence. Its antigen is still unknown. The record has no base qualities; no much larger clone is one base away. The data were taken from a study of blood T cell repertoires in COVID-19 (TCRdb year 2020). Broadly, across the study: The collaborator samples originated in the United States, Italy and Spain and spanned the acute and convalescent phases of COVID-19. The dataset comprised deeply sampled blood TCRbeta repertoires from subjects exposed to, actively infected with, or recovered from COVID-19. The repertoires were made available in a free public database intended to serve as a resource for research on the immune response to SARS-CoV-2. Where HLA class I and class II types were available, the types were taken from metadata supplied by the sample provider, not from assay-based typing. The sample metadata nearly always contained a de-identified subject ID, COVID-19 status, age in years and sex. Samples came from the ongoing ImmuneRACE study (first 160 participants) plus 1,254 subjects from 6 global collaborators. The material from the prospective study consisted of cDNA or gDNA derived from T cells, B-cell-depleted T cells, or PBMCs. Findings and caveats that apply to the study as a whole: The quantity of clinical and demographic metadata differed by source and by participant and was supplied without curation.

Each collaborating institution followed its own protocols to collect whole blood in K2EDTA tubes. For TCRbeta analysis, collaborators shipped samples as frozen whole blood, isolated PBMCs, or DNA extracted from either of those sample types. The immunoSEQ Assay, a bias-controlled multiplex PCR, was used to amplify TCRbeta CDR3 regions from genomic DNA. The original methods were these. Within the assay, amplification of reference gene primers was used to estimate how many nucleated cells each sample contained. To quantify the absolute abundance of each unique TCRbeta CDR3 rearrangement, sequence reads were collapsed and filtered. For each sample, productive Simpson clonality was calculated as the square root of Simpson's diversity index over productive rearrangements. TCRdb limited this immuneACCESS table to in-frame rearrangements with V and J called. A share of clones is missing; checked studies link under half to unresolved V genes, and the rest is unexplained. That table is the source of V, J and clone size, and D and trimming were worked out from the DNA. In this sample the table shows nearly 95,000 clones, around 87% of which occur a single time. The biggest ten clones account for 7% to 8% of the sample.

From cysteine to phenylalanine, the CDR3 is 14 amino acids long. CDR3 DNA only is kept here, 42 bases in frame from base 1. V and J lose 0 bases and 3 bases, and a span of 9 bases separates them. The germline V gene (reference sequence) provides CDR1 LGHDT and CDR2 YNNKEL. The chain is made from TRBV3-1 (or the pseudogene TRBV3-2) and TRBJ2-7; the D segment could be TRBD1, given 6 matching bases. The sequenced material came from peripheral blood. This TCR was recovered from a human donor with acute or convalescent COVID-19. The donor label of this sample is uncertain. The DNA is as follows: TGTGCCAGCAGCCAAGATCAGGGGAACTACGAGCAGTACTTC. This yields the protein CASSQDQGNYEQYF.